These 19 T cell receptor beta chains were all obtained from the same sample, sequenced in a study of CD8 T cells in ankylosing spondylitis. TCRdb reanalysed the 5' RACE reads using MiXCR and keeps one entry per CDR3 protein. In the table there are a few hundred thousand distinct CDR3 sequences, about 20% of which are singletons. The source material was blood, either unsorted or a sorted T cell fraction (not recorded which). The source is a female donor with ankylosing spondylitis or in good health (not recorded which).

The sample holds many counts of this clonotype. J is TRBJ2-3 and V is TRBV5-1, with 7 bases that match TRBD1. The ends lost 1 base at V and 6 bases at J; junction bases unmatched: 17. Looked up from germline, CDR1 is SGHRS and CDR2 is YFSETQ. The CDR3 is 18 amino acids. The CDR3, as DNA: TGCGCCAGCAGCTTGTCCCCTCGGACAGGCTCCAGGTTGGATACGCAGTATTTT. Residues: CASSLSPRTGSRLDTQYF.

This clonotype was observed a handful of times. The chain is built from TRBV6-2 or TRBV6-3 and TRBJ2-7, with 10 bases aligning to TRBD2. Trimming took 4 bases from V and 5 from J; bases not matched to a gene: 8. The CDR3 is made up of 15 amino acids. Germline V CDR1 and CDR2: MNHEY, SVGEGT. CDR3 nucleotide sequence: TGTGCCAGCAGTTCTCCCAGCGGGAGGGTCCACGAGCAGTACTTC. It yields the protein CASSSPSGRVHEQYF.

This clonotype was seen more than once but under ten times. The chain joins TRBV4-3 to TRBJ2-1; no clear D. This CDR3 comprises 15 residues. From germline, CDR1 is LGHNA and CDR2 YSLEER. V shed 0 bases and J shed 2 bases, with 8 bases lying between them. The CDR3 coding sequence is TGCGCCAGCAGCCAAGAACTGGCGACCTACAATGAGCAGTTCTTC. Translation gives CASSQELATYNEQFF.

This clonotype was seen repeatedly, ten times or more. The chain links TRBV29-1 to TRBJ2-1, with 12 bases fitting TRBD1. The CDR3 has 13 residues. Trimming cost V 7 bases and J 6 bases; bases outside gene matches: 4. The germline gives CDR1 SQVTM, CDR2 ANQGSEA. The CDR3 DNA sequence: TGCAGCGCGGGACAGGGGGCCTTCAATGAGCAGTTCTTC. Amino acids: CSAGQGAFNEQFF.

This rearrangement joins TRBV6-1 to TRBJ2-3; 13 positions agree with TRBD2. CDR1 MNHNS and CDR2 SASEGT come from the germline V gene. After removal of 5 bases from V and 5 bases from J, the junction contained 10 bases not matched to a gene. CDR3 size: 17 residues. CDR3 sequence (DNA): TGTGCCAGCAGTCAACGGGGACTAGCGGGACCCGTAGATACGCAGTATTTT. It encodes CASSQRGLAGPVDTQYF.

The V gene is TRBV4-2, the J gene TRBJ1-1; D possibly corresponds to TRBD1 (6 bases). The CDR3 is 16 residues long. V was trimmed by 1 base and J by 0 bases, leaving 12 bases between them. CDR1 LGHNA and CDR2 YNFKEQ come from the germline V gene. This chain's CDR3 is CASSQVGGTLNTEAFF. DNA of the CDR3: TGTGCCAGCAGCCAAGTGGGTGGGACATTGAACACTGAAGCTTTCTTT.

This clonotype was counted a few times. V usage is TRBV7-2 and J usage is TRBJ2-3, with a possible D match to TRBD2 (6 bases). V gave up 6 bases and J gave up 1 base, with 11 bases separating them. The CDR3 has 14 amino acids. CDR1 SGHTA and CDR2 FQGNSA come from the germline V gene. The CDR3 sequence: CASRASARTDTQYF. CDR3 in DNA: TGTGCCAGCAGGGCTAGCGCCCGCACAGATACGCAGTATTTT. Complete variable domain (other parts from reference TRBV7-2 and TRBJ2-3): GAGVSQSPSNKVTEKGKDVELRCDPISGHTALYWYRQSLGQGLEFLIYFQGNSAPDKSGLPSDRFSAERTGGSVSTLTIQRTQQEDSAVYLCASRASARTDTQYFGPGTRLTVL.

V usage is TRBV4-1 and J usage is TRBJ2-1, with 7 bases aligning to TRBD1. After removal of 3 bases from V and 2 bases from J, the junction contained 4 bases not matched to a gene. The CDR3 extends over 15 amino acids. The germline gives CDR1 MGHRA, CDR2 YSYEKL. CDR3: CASSQPGQTYNEQFF. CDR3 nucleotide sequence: TGCGCCAGCAGCCAGCCGGGACAGACCTACAATGAGCAGTTCTTC.

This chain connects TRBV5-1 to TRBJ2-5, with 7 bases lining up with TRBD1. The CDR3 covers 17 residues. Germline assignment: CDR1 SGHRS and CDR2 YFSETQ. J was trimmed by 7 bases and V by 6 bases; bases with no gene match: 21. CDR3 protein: CASTLAPHRGRQSTQYF. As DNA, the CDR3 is TGCGCCAGCACCCTTGCACCTCACAGGGGCCGTCAATCGACCCAGTACTTC. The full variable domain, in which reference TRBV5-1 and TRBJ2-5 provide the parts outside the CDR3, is KAGVTQTPRYLIKTRGQQVTLSCSPISGHRSVSWYQQTPGQGLQFLFEYFSETQRNKGNFPGRFSGRQFSNSRSEMNVSTLELGDSALYLCASTLAPHRGRQSTQYFGPGTRLLVL.

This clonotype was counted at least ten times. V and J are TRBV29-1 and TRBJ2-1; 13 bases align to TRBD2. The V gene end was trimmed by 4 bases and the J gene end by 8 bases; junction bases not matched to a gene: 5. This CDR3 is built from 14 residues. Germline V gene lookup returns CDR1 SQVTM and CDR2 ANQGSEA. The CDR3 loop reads CSVAGLAGVYEQFF. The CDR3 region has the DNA TGCAGCGTTGCCGGACTAGCGGGAGTATATGAGCAGTTCTTC.

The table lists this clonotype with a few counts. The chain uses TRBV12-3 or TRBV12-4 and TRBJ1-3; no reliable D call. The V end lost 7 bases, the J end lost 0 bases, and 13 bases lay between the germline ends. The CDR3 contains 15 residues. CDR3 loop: CASNHRTASGNTIYF. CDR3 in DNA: TGTGCCAGCAACCATAGGACGGCCTCTGGAAACACCATATATTTT.

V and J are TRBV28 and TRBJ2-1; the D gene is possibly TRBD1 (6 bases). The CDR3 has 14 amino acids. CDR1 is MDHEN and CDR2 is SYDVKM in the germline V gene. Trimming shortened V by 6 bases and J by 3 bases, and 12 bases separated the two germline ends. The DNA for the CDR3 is TGTGCCAGCAGAAGGGGGAGTGGCTACAATGAGCAGTTCTTC. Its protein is CASRRGSGYNEQFF.

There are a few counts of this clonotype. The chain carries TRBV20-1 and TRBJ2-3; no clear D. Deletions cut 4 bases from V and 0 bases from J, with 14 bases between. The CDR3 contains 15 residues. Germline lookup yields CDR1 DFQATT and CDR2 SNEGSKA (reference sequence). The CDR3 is CSAITAAPSTDTQYF. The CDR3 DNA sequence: TGCAGTGCTATAACGGCCGCTCCTAGCACAGATACGCAGTATTTT.

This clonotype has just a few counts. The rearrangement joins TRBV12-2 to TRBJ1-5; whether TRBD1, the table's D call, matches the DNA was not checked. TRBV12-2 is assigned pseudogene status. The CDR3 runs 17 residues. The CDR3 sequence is CASRYPRRANSNQPQHF. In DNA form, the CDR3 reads TGTGCAAGTCGCTACCCCCGCAGGGCTAATAGCAATCAGCCCCAGCATTTT.

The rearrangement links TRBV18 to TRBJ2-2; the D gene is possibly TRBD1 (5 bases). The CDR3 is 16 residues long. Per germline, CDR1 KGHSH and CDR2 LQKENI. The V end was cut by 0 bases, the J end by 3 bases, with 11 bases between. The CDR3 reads CASSPPDGAYTGELFF. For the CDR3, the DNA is TGTGCCAGCTCACCACCCGATGGGGCTTACACCGGGGAGCTGTTTTTT.

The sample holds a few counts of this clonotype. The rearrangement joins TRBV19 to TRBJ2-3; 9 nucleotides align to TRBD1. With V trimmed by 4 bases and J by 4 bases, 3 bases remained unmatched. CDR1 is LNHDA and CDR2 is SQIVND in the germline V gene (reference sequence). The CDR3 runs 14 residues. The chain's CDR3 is CASSRRQGADTQYF. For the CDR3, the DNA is TGTGCCAGTAGTAGACGACAGGGGGCAGATACGCAGTATTTT.

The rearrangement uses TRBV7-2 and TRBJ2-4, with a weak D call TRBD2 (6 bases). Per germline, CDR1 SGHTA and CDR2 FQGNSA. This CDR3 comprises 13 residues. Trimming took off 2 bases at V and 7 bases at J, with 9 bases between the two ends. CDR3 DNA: TGTGCCAGCAGCTTACCGGGGAGGAACATTCAGTACTTC. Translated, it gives CASSLPGRNIQYF.

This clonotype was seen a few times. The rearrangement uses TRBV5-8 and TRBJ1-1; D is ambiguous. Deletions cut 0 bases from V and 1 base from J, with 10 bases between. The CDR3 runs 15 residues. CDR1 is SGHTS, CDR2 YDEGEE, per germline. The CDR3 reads CASSLAGLANTEAFF. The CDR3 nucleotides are TGTGCCAGCAGCTTGGCCGGACTCGCGAACACTGAAGCTTTCTTT.

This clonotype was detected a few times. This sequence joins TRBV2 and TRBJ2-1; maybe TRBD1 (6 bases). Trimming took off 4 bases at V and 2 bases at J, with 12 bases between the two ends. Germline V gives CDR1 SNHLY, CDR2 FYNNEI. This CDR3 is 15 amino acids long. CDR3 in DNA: TGTGCCAGCAGTGCCGGGACACAGACCTACAATGAGCAGTTCTTC. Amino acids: CASSAGTQTYNEQFF.